This T cell receptor (beta chain) was profiled in a study of blood T cell repertoires in COVID-19. Study-wide context: Both acute and convalescent COVID-19 samples were obtained from the United States, Italy and Spain.

Germline assignment: CDR1 SGHRS and CDR2 YFSETQ. This CDR3 is built from 14 residues. Trimming pared 5 bases from V and 0 bases from J, leaving 11 bases between. In the authors' workflow: Nucleated cell counts were estimated from reference gene primer amplification. Profiled with immunoSEQ multiplex PCR; TCRdb holds only in-frame clones, not every one. That table gives V, J and clone size, and the DNA gave D and trimming. This sample yields 250,000 to 350,000 clones, of which 75% to 90% are seen a single time; more than 0.75% belongs to the top ten. The receptor comes from a man aged 25 to 45 with acute or convalescent COVID-19. This rearrangement joins TRBV5-1 to TRBJ1-1; D is uncertain. The sample was peripheral blood. The CDR3 here is CASRYSRMNTEAFF. The CDR3, as DNA: TGCGCCAGCAGATACAGTAGAATGAACACTGAAGCTTTCTTT.